This is a list of T cell receptor beta chains from one sample in a study of cytomegalovirus exposure and HLA in healthy donors. Repertoires were generated with immunoSEQ multiplex PCR, while TCRdb's copy carries only in-frame clones and drops some. Seen here are 200,000 to 250,000 clones, approximately 82% observed once, and the top ten hold 0.58%. The sample was PBMCs. The receptors were gathered from a middle-aged woman in good health and CMV-seronegative. CDR3s include the opening cysteine and the closing phenylalanine or tryptophan. The D gene is left open where the match is weak. The size entry is marked missing in some rows and otherwise reads once, few, many or a size class.

len | d_gene | j_gene | abundance | v_gene | CDR3aa | CDR3nt
13 | - | TRBJ2-2 | - | TRBV1 | CTSTLVHTGELFF | TGCACCAGCACGTTAGTTCACACCGGGGAGCTGTTTTTT
16 | - | TRBJ2-6 | - | TRBV4-2 | CASSQDPHRGANVLTF | TGTGCCAGCAGCCAAGATCCCCACAGGGGGGCCAACGTCCTGACTTTC
12 | - | TRBJ1-1 | - | TRBV28 | CASSQRGTEAFF | TGTGCCAGCTCCCAAAGGGGCACTGAAGCTTTCTTT
13 | - | TRBJ2-7 | - | TRBV7-2 | CASSLPTTYEQYF | TGTGCCAGCAGCTTGCCGACTACCTACGAGCAGTACTTC
13 | TRBD1 | TRBJ1-1 | - | TRBV19 | CASTETGGTEAFF | TGTGCCAGTACCGAAACAGGGGGCACTGAAGCTTTCTTT
14 | - | TRBJ1-3 | - | TRBV11-2 | CASSLGGQKNTIYF | TGTGCCAGCAGCTTAGGAGGACAGAAAAACACCATATATTTT
13 | - | TRBJ2-7 | - | TRBV6-5 | CASRPGQNYEQYF | TGTGCCAGCAGACCGGGACAAAACTACGAGCAGTACTTC
13 | TRBD1 | TRBJ2-7 | - | TRBV4-2 | CASSGTGSNEQYF | TGTGCCAGCAGCGGGACAGGGTCCAACGAGCAGTACTTC
16 | TRBD1 | TRBJ2-2 | few | TRBV11-3 | CASSGRTGGRPGELFF | TGTGCCAGCAGCGGAAGGACAGGGGGGCGTCCCGGGGAGCTGTTTTTT
13 | - | TRBJ2-7 | few | TRBV5-1 | CASSLGAGYEQYF | TGCGCCAGCAGCTTGGGTGCAGGGTACGAGCAGTACTTC
13 | TRBD1 | TRBJ1-2 | - | TRBV7-2 | CASSRGQGGGYTF | TGTGCCAGCAGCCGAGGACAGGGTGGTGGCTACACCTTC
14 | TRBD2 | TRBJ2-1 | - | TRBV28 | CASSTSGGWNEQFF | TGTGCCAGCAGTACTAGCGGGGGATGGAATGAGCAGTTCTTC
15 | - | TRBJ2-7 | once | TRBV4-1 | CASSPRHPSSYEQYF | TGCGCCAGCAGTCCTCGACACCCGAGCTCCTACGAGCAGTACTTC
15 | - | TRBJ2-2 | - | TRBV4-3 | CASSQGLARTGELFF | TGCGCCAGCAGCCAAGGTCTGGCGAGGACCGGGGAGCTGTTTTTT
13 | - | TRBJ2-7 | - | TRBV18 | CASSPRQTYEQYF | TGTGCCAGCTCACCGAGGCAGACTTACGAGCAGTACTTC
15 | TRBD2 | TRBJ2-5 | - | TRBV5-1 | CASTESGGFGETQYF | TGCGCCAGCACCGAAAGCGGGGGGTTTGGGGAGACCCAGTACTTC
15 | - | TRBJ1-2 | - | TRBV10-2 | CASSESRPREYGYTF | TGCGCCAGCAGTGAGTCCCGACCCCGGGAGTATGGCTACACCTTC
15 | - | TRBJ1-5 | - | TRBV10-2 | CASSEFWGGNQPQHF | TGCGCCAGCAGTGAGTTTTGGGGGGGCAATCAGCCCCAGCATTTT
17 | - | TRBJ1-1 | - | TRBV7-2 | CASSLWFRAGSNTEAFF | TGTGCCAGCAGCTTATGGTTCCGTGCAGGGTCGAACACTGAAGCTTTCTTT
15 | - | TRBJ2-3 | few | TRBV18 | CASSPTVGATDTQYF | TGTGCCAGCTCACCAACGGTCGGAGCAACAGATACGCAGTATTTT
16 | - | TRBJ2-3 | - | TRBV5-8 | CASRFLLRGTTDTQYF | TGTGCCAGCAGGTTTCTACTCAGGGGTACCACAGATACGCAGTATTTT
16 | TRBD2 | TRBJ2-2 | - | TRBV4-3 | CASSQDSSGLAGELFF | TGCGCCAGCAGCCAAGACTCGTCTGGACTAGCCGGGGAGCTGTTTTTT
11 | - | TRBJ2-7 | - | TRBV29-1 | CSVDQGYEQYF | TGCAGCGTTGATCAGGGCTACGAGCAGTACTTC
13 | - | TRBJ2-1 | few | TRBV7-9 | CASSPTGDNEQFF | TGTGCCAGCAGCCCGACAGGTGACAATGAGCAGTTCTTC
13 | - | TRBJ1-1 | - | TRBV5-1 | CASSLEATTEAFF | TGCGCCAGCAGCTTAGAGGCGACCACTGAAGCTTTCTTT
14 | - | TRBJ1-1 | - | TRBV5-4 | CASSLLTGGAEAFF | TGTGCCAGCAGCTTGCTTACAGGTGGCGCTGAAGCTTTCTTT
15 | TRBD2 | TRBJ2-1 | - | TRBV15 | CATSSPGGILDEQFF | TGTGCCACCAGCAGTCCGGGGGGAATCCTAGATGAGCAGTTCTTC
14 | TRBD1 | TRBJ1-2 | - | TRBV19 | CASEGQGNSYGYTF | TGTGCCAGCGAGGGACAGGGGAACTCGTATGGCTACACCTTC
10 | - | TRBJ2-2 | few | TRBV6-6 | CASSSFVLFF | TGTGCCAGCAGTTCGTTCGTGCTGTTTTTT
16 | - | TRBJ1-2 | - | TRBV6-5 | CASSYGGGIEKNGYTF | TGTGCCAGCAGTTACGGCGGGGGGATCGAGAAAAACGGCTACACCTTC
13 | - | TRBJ1-6 | - | TRBV28 | CASWTPYNSPLHF | TGTGCCAGCTGGACACCCTATAATTCACCCCTCCACTTT
14 | TRBD1 | TRBJ1-5 | - | TRBV19 | CASTLGTGGQPQHF | TGTGCCAGTACTTTAGGGACAGGGGGTCAGCCCCAGCATTTT
15 | - | TRBJ1-1 | - | TRBV5-6 | CASSLMRIRESEAFF | TGTGCCAGCAGCTTGATGCGGATTCGGGAGAGTGAAGCTTTCTTT
18 | - | TRBJ1-1 | - | TRBV7-8 | CASSLVSYGGGLDTEAFF | TGTGCCAGCAGCTTAGTCTCTTATGGGGGAGGTTTGGACACTGAAGCTTTCTTT
15 | TRBD1 | TRBJ1-4 | few | TRBV6-1 | CASSGDRLTNEKLFF | TGTGCCAGCAGTGGGGACAGGTTGACTAATGAAAAACTGTTTTTT
16 | - | TRBJ2-2 | - | TRBV4-2 | CASSQPQTGNTGELFF | TGTGCCAGCAGCCAACCCCAGACAGGGAACACCGGGGAGCTGTTTTTT
11 | - | TRBJ1-2 | once | TRBV6-5 | CASRHNYGYPF | TGTGCCAGCAGGCATAACTATGGCTACCCCTTC
14 | - | TRBJ1-6 | - | TRBV7-2 | CASSLQGLYSPLHF | TGTGCCAGCAGCTTACAGGGGCTTTATTCACCCCTCCACTTT
14 | - | TRBJ1-1 | - | TRBV2 | CASSIRQSHPEAFF | TGTGCCAGCAGTATCAGGCAATCCCACCCTGAAGCTTTCTTT
15 | - | TRBJ2-3 | - | TRBV2 | CASSVAGARGDTQYF | TGTGCCAGCAGTGTCGCGGGGGCCAGAGGAGATACGCAGTATTTT
15 | TRBD2 | TRBJ2-7 | - | TRBV28 | CASSTPSGGSHEQYF | TGTGCCAGCAGTACACCTAGCGGGGGGTCTCACGAGCAGTACTTC
13 | - | TRBJ1-6 | - | TRBV28 | CASTWGGSNQLHF | TGTGCCAGCACATGGGGGGGGTCCAATCAACTCCACTTT
12 | - | TRBJ1-2 | - | TRBV7-9 | CASSSIDYGYTF | TGTGCCAGCAGCTCAATAGACTATGGCTACACCTTC
16 | - | TRBJ1-2 | - | TRBV30 | CAWSGRYRVTNYGYTF | TGTGCCTGGAGTGGGAGATACAGGGTGACAAACTATGGCTACACCTTC
13 | - | TRBJ2-5 | - | TRBV5-6 | CASSFTSQETQYF | TGTGCCAGCAGCTTCACTAGCCAAGAGACCCAGTACTTC
16 | - | TRBJ1-2 | - | TRBV19 | CASRGEREGNNYGYTF | TGTGCCAGTAGGGGTGAACGGGAGGGAAATAACTATGGCTACACCTTC
16 | TRBD1 | TRBJ1-3 | - | TRBV18 | CASSPQTGFSGNTIYF | TGTGCCAGCTCACCACAGACAGGGTTCTCTGGAAACACCATATATTTT
14 | - | TRBJ2-7 | - | TRBV5-4 | CASSLATRGYEQYF | TGTGCCAGCAGCTTGGCCACCCGGGGGTACGAGCAGTACTTC
15 | TRBD1 | TRBJ1-4 | - | TRBV27 | CASNYKGQANEKLFF | TGTGCCAGCAATTATAAAGGACAGGCTAATGAAAAACTGTTTTTT
16 | - | TRBJ2-6 | - | TRBV2 | CASSDPNPSGANVLTF | TGTGCCAGCAGTGACCCTAATCCCTCTGGGGCCAACGTCCTGACTTTC
16 | - | TRBJ2-3 | - | TRBV4-3 | CASSQDFGGLVDTQYF | TGCGCCAGCAGCCAAGATTTCGGGGGGCTGGTAGATACGCAGTATTTT
15 | - | TRBJ2-1 | - | TRBV4-2 | CASSLGQSSYNEQFF | TGTGCCAGCAGCCTTGGACAGAGCTCCTACAATGAGCAGTTCTTC
13 | - | TRBJ1-5 | - | TRBV11-2 | CASSLEIDQPQHF | TGTGCCAGCAGCTTAGAAATCGATCAGCCCCAGCATTTT
16 | TRBD1 | TRBJ2-3 | - | TRBV2 | CASTSTGGGGTDTQYF | TGTGCCAGCACTTCGACAGGGGGCGGCGGCACAGATACGCAGTATTTT
13 | - | TRBJ1-2 | - | TRBV5-1 | CASSADPSGGYTF | TGCGCCAGCAGCGCTGACCCCTCGGGTGGCTACACCTTC